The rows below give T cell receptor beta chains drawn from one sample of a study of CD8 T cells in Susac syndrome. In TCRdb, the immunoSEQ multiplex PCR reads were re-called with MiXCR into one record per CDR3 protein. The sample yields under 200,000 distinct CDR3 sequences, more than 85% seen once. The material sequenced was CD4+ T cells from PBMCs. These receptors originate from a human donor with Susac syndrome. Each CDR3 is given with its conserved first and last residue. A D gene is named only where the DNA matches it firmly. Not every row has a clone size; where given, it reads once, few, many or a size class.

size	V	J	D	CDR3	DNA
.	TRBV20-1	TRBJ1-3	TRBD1	CSASTGGSGNTIYF	TGCAGTGCTAGTACAGGGGGCTCTGGAAACACCATATATTTT
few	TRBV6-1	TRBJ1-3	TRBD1	CAAGGLSGNTIYF	TGTGCAGCAGGGGGCCTCTCTGGAAACACCATATATTTT
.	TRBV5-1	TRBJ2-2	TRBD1	CASSLGTGANTGELFF	TGCGCCAGCAGCTTGGGGACAGGGGCGAACACCGGGGAGCTGTTTTTT
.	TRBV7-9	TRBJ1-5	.	CASSLASGAVDHLNQPQHF	TGTGCCAGCAGCTTAGCAAGTGGCGCCGTTGATCATCTAAATCAGCCCCAGCATTTT
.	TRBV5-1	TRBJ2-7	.	CASSKDSPYEQYF	TGCGCCAGCAGCAAGGACAGTCCCTACGAGCAGTACTTC
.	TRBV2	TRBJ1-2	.	CASSGRQSAYTF	TGTGCCAGCAGTGGCCGACAGTCCGCCTACACCTTC
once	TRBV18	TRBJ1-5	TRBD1	CASSPPGQGYQPQHF	TGTGCCAGCTCACCACCAGGACAGGGATATCAGCCCCAGCATTTT
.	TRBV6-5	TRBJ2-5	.	CASRHGVGWQETQYF	TGTGCCAGCAGACACGGCGTAGGGTGGCAAGAGACCCAGTACTTC
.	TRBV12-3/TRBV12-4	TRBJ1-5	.	CASSPRRGGSNQPQHF	TGTGCCAGCAGTCCCCGGCGAGGTGGTAGCAATCAGCCCCAGCATTTT
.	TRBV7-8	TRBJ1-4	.	CASSELMRGEKLFF	TGTGCCAGCAGTGAACTCATGAGGGGTGAAAAACTGTTTTTT
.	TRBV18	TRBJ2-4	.	CASSPQDSIAKNIQYF	TGTGCCAGCTCACCACAGGACAGTATAGCCAAAAACATTCAGTACTTC
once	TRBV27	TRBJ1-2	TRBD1	CASSRGQGSYGHTF	TGTGCCAGCAGCCGGGGACAGGGAAGCTATGGCCACACCTTC
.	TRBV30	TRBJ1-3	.	CAWSGIEGNTIYF	TGTGCCTGGAGTGGGATCGAAGGAAACACCATATATTTT